The clone carrying this T cell receptor (beta chain) was detected many times. Its antigen is unknown. V was trimmed by 4 bases and J by 7 bases, leaving 23 bases between them. This CDR3 comprises 17 residues. Germline CDR1 is SGHDN and CDR2 is FVKESK. TCRdb used MiXCR to reprocess the 5' RACE reads, holding one entry per CDR3 protein. This table holds about 180,000 distinct CDR3 sequences, roughly 16% found once. The record originates from a study of T-cell memory formation after mild COVID-19. Study information: TCR clusters were largely donor specific.

Regarding the study as a whole: Day 15 to 85 contractors were CD4/CD8 balanced; later expanders leaned CD4+. Within pre-infection memory, some responding clones were found, suggesting cross-reactive memory joined.

This sequence originates from an adult woman who had mild COVID-19 (a few samples of this study predate the infection). Cell type and time point are not known. The chain has TRBV14 and TRBJ2-1; D perhaps matches TRBD2 (7 bases). Material for sequencing was PBMCs or a T cell subset sorted from them (not recorded which). The CDR3 loop reads CASSPGSGAGVYNEQFF. The CDR3 DNA is TGTGCCAGCAGCCCCGGATCAGGGGCGGGAGTATATAATGAGCAGTTCTTC. Using reference TRBV14 and TRBJ2-1 for the parts outside the CDR3, the full variable domain is EAGVTQFPSHSVIEKGQTVTLRCDPISGHDNLYWYRRVMGKEIKFLLHFVKESKQDESGMPNNRFLAERTGGTYSTLKVQPAELEDSGVYFCASSPGSGAGVYNEQFFGPGTRLTVL.